This TCR beta chain is from a study of T-cell memory formation after mild COVID-19. Per germline, CDR1 SGHRS and CDR2 YFSETQ. V shed 5 bases and J shed 1 base, with 9 bases lying between them. This CDR3 has 13 residues. TCRdb re-derived calls from the 5' RACE reads in MiXCR, one entry per CDR3 protein. The profile covers more than 150,000 distinct CDR3 sequences, with approximately 17% appearing a single time and approximately 4% taken by the ten largest. In this sample, this clonotype turned up a few times. Sequenced material: PBMCs or a T cell subset sorted from them (not recorded which). V gene TRBV5-1 combines with J gene TRBJ2-5; D is possibly TRBD1 or TRBD2 (5 bases each). This TCR was recovered from a man younger than 35 who had mild COVID-19 (a few samples of this study predate the infection). Cell type and time point are not known. CDR3 residues: CASSRDGQETQYF. The CDR3 bases are TGCGCCAGCAGTCGGGACGGCCAAGAGACCCAGTACTTC.